Following are 30 T cell receptor beta chains from one sample sequenced in a study of human T cells and chemical hapten exposure. The time point denotes: pre-sensitization, week 0. Treatment of the sample: therapeutic diphenylcyclopropenone sensitization with weekly scalp DPC. Each CDR3 protein is one row after TCRdb ran MiXCR on the RACE reads. Of around 300,000 distinct CDR3 sequences in the sample, over 5% were seen once. The input for sequencing was whole blood, taken in connection with sensitization to the hapten diphenylcyclopropenone (DPC). These receptors all stem from a woman aged 18-35 years with alopecia areata. Some clones in this sample may be carry-over from other donors' samples.

This clonotype was picked up many times. The rearrangement links TRBV12-3 or TRBV12-4 to TRBJ2-1; TRBD1 matches at 7 bases. V shed 3 bases and J 3 bases; nucleotides not matched to a gene: 5. The CDR3 totals 15 residues. CDR3 nucleotide sequence: TGTGCCAGCAGTTTGGGCGCAGGGGGCTACAATGAGCAGTTCTTC. Translating gives CASSLGAGGYNEQFF.

Here the CDR3 reads CASRSASRPNTGELFF. Written as DNA, the CDR3 is TGCGCCAGCAGGAGTGCGTCCCGGCCGAACACCGGGGAGCTGTTTTTT. This chain links TRBV5-1 with TRBJ2-2, with D unclear. The V gene lost 5 bases and the J gene lost 0 bases, with 14 bases spanning the gap. Germline CDR1 reads SGHRS; CDR2 reads YFSETQ. This CDR3 has 16 amino acids.

This clonotype has at least ten counts. V is TRBV11-2 and J is TRBJ2-3; no firm D call. CDR1 and CDR2 from the germline V gene are SGHAT and FQNNGV. V lost 5 bases to trimming and J lost 3 bases, with 9 bases between them. This CDR3 contains 13 residues. The CDR3 DNA reads as TGTGCCAGCAGCCCCGACCGGACAGATACGCAGTATTTT. Its protein is CASSPDRTDTQYF.

This chain joins TRBV6-5 and TRBJ2-7; TRBD1 aligns across 11 bases. Germline V lookup: CDR1 MNHEY, CDR2 SVGAGI. V was pared by 5 bases and J by 4 bases, with 7 bases of the junction left unmatched. The CDR3 is made up of 15 amino acids. The CDR3 DNA is TGTGCCAGCAGTACACGGGACAGGGGGGTTTACGAGCAGTACTTC. This gives the protein CASSTRDRGVYEQYF.

This clonotype came up a few times. The V and J genes are TRBV2 and TRBJ1-6; 9 nucleotides match TRBD1. The CDR3 extends over 14 amino acids. With V trimmed by 10 bases and J by 8 bases, 9 bases remained unmatched. Germline values: CDR1 SNHLY, CDR2 FYNNEI. The CDR3 protein is CATSGRTGDSPLHF. CDR3 DNA: TGTGCCACTTCCGGTAGGACAGGGGATTCACCCCTCCACTTT.

V usage is TRBV15 and J usage is TRBJ2-7; D might be TRBD1 or TRBD2, each matching 6 bases. The V end was cut by 0 bases, the J end by 5 bases, with 20 bases between. CDR1 is LNHNV and CDR2 is YYDKDF in the germline V gene (reference sequence). This CDR3 comprises 17 residues. The CDR3 loop reads CATSRDTGAPLRNEQYF. The CDR3, as DNA: TGTGCCACCAGCAGAGATACGGGGGCCCCTTTAAGGAACGAGCAGTACTTC.

The chain links TRBV7-2 to TRBJ2-5, with 8 bases matching TRBD2. The trim removed 5 bases at V and 8 bases at J, leaving 10 bases unmatched. Germline CDR1 SGHTA, CDR2 FQGNSA. This CDR3 has 14 amino acids. The CDR3 loop is CASSHGLALGTQYF. CDR3 nucleotide sequence: TGTGCCAGCAGCCACGGACTAGCCCTCGGTACCCAGTACTTC.

This clonotype was counted between two and nine times. This chain uses TRBV4-2 with TRBJ1-5, with D hard to call. The CDR3 totals 16 residues. Deletions cut 1 base from V and 3 bases from J, with 13 bases between. Germline V gene lookup returns CDR1 LGHNA and CDR2 YNFKEQ. The CDR3: CASSQGLARSNQPQHF. The CDR3 DNA reads TGTGCCAGCAGCCAAGGTCTGGCGCGCTCCAATCAGCCCCAGCATTTT.

This clonotype was observed many times. This chain links TRBV2 with TRBJ1-1, with no clear D. CDR1 is SNHLY, CDR2 FYNNEI, per germline. Trimming left V 3 bases short and J 4 bases short, with 9 bases between. The CDR3 runs 13 residues. The CDR3 DNA follows: TGTGCCAGCAGTGATGATCTAGGCACTGAAGCTTTCTTT. It codes for CASSDDLGTEAFF. Together with reference TRBV2 and TRBJ1-1, the CDR3 gives the full variable domain: EPEVTQTPSHQVTQMGQEVILRCVPISNHLYFYWYRQILGQKVEFLVSFYNNEISEKSEIFDDQFSVERPDGSNFTLKIRSTKLEDSAMYFCASSDDLGTEAFFGQGTRLTVV.

This clonotype was seen repeatedly, ten times or more. The rearrangement joins TRBV29-1 to TRBJ2-1; D is perhaps TRBD1 or TRBD2 (5 bases each). V lost 8 bases and J 8 bases, leaving 22 bases between the germline ends. Germline loops: CDR1 SQVTM, CDR2 ANQGSEA. The CDR3 runs 14 residues. CDR3 residues: CSTIAGTGGDEQFF. CDR3 nucleotide sequence: TGCAGCACGATAGCCGGGACGGGTGGGGATGAGCAGTTCTTC.

This clonotype was recorded at least ten times. The rearrangement uses TRBV29-1 and TRBJ1-2; D possibly corresponds to TRBD1 (5 bases). CDR1 SQVTM and CDR2 ANQGSEA come from the germline V gene. The CDR3 is made up of 11 amino acids. V shed 3 bases and J shed 6 bases, with 8 bases lying between them. The CDR3 spells CSVEGTDGYTF. In DNA, the CDR3 is TGCAGCGTTGAGGGGACGGATGGCTACACCTTC.

Only a few counts were recorded for this clonotype. The rearrangement joins TRBV9 to TRBJ2-5; 10 nucleotides align to TRBD2. J was trimmed by 6 bases and V by 0 bases; bases with no gene match: 2. The germline V gene encodes CDR1 SGDLS and CDR2 YYNGEE. This CDR3 is built from 14 residues. CDR3 nucleotide sequence: TGTGCCAGCAGCGTAGCCACTAGCGGGAAGACCCAGTACTTC. It yields the protein CASSVATSGKTQYF. Combining the CDR3 with reference TRBV9 and TRBJ2-5 gives the whole variable domain DSGVTQTPKHLITATGQRVTLRCSPRSGDLSVYWYQQSLDQGLQFLIQYYNGEERAKGNILERFSAQQFPDLHSELNLSSLELGDSALYFCASSVATSGKTQYFGPGTRLLVL.

This clonotype was counted a few times. J is TRBJ2-1 and V is TRBV4-3; the D gene could be TRBD1 or TRBD2 (6 bases each). This CDR3 has 13 amino acids. Germline CDR1 LGHNA, CDR2 YSLEER. V was pared by 2 bases and J by 8 bases, with 10 bases between. The CDR3 is CASSQSGGHEQFF. The DNA of the CDR3 is TGCGCCAGCAGCCAATCTGGGGGGCATGAGCAGTTCTTC.

In its sample, this clonotype was seen many times. V is TRBV7-2 and J is TRBJ1-5; the D is unclear. CDR3 length: 13 residues. The V and J ends lost 3 bases and 1 base respectively, with 4 bases between them. Looked up from germline, CDR1 is SGHTA and CDR2 is FQGNSA. CDR3 residues: CASSFISNQPQHF. The CDR3 DNA follows: TGTGCCAGCAGCTTTATAAGCAATCAGCCCCAGCATTTT.

This clonotype has just a few counts. V and J are TRBV6-5 and TRBJ1-1; D ambiguous. The CDR3 runs 14 residues. Trimming removed 6 bases from V and 2 bases from J, with 13 bases in between. From germline, CDR1 is MNHEY and CDR2 SVGAGI. CDR3 DNA sequence: TGTGCCAGCAGAGTTACTTTCAGAAACACTGAAGCTTTCTTT. This sequence encodes CASRVTFRNTEAFF.

The chain recombines TRBV10-3 with TRBJ1-1, with 8 bases matching TRBD1. Germline-derived CDR1 and CDR2 are ENHRY and SYGVKD. With V trimmed by 3 bases and J by 3 bases, 3 bases remained unmatched. This CDR3 is built from 14 residues. CDR3 nucleotide sequence: TGTGCCATCAGTGATCAGGGGGCCGACACTGAAGCTTTCTTT. It translates to CAISDQGADTEAFF.

This clonotype was seen many times. V usage is TRBV14 and J usage is TRBJ1-2; D is undetermined. Trimming cost V 4 bases and J 1 base, with 7 bases left between them. Germline CDR1 is SGHDN and CDR2 is FVKESK. CDR3 length equals 13 residues. As DNA, the CDR3 is TGTGCCAGCAGCCCCCGGCTTAACTATGGCTACACCTTC. It translates to CASSPRLNYGYTF.

This clonotype was seen at least ten times. The V gene is TRBV5-1, the J gene TRBJ2-5; 12 bases agree with TRBD2. Per germline, CDR1 SGHRS and CDR2 YFSETQ. Trimming took 4 bases from V and 3 from J; bases not matched to a gene: 4. The CDR3 covers 15 residues. This CDR3 reads CASSPRLAGEETQYF. In nucleotides, the CDR3 is TGCGCCAGCAGCCCTCGACTAGCGGGGGAAGAGACCCAGTACTTC.

The table lists this clonotype with a few counts. The chain carries TRBV7-2 and TRBJ2-1; 12 nucleotides match TRBD2. V lost 0 bases, J lost 1 base, and 1 base stayed unmatched. Per germline, CDR1 SGHTA and CDR2 FQGNSA. The CDR3 loop spans 17 amino acids. CDR3 amino acids: CASSLAGTSGSYNEQFF. CDR3 DNA: TGTGCCAGCAGCTTAGCGGGGACTAGCGGGTCCTACAATGAGCAGTTCTTC.

The CDR3 reads CASSVRLAGVIYEQYF. The DNA for the CDR3 is TGTGCCAGCAGCGTGCGCCTAGCGGGGGTGATCTACGAGCAGTACTTC. This chain connects TRBV3-1 to TRBJ2-7; 10 nucleotides line up with TRBD2. CDR3 length equals 16 residues. V dropped 5 bases and J dropped 3; count of bases not matched to a gene: 10. Germline V CDR1 and CDR2: LGHDT, YNNKEL (reference sequence).

This rearrangement joins TRBV20-1 to TRBJ2-4; 10 bases align to TRBD1. Germline-derived CDR1 and CDR2 are DFQATT and SNEGSKA (reference sequence). The V gene end was trimmed by 7 bases and the J gene end by 4 bases; junction bases not matched to a gene: 4. CDR3 size: 13 residues. Here the CDR3 DNA reads TGCAGTGGGACAGGGGGAAAAAAAAACATTCAGTACTTC. This gives the protein CSGTGGKKNIQYF.

This clonotype has a count of ten or more. This chain connects TRBV7-9 to TRBJ2-2; 7 positions agree with TRBD1. Per germline, CDR1 SEHNR and CDR2 FQNEAQ (reference sequence). The junction had 3 bases not matched to a gene; V was cut back by 5 bases and J by 6 bases. The CDR3 totals 13 residues. CDR3 in DNA: TGTGCCAGCAGCCCCGGGACAGCCGGGGAGCTGTTTTTT. Its translation: CASSPGTAGELFF.

This clonotype appeared many times. This rearrangement joins TRBV5-1 to TRBJ1-1; D gene unclear. CDR3 length: 16 amino acids. V dropped 1 base and J dropped 1 base, with 14 bases sitting between them. CDR1 and CDR2 from the germline V gene are SGHRS and YFSETQ. CDR3 sequence: CASSLSRAGENTEAFF. The CDR3 DNA reads as TGCGCCAGCAGCTTGTCGAGGGCAGGTGAGAACACTGAAGCTTTCTTT. Full variable domain (missing parts from reference TRBV5-1 and TRBJ1-1): KAGVTQTPRYLIKTRGQQVTLSCSPISGHRSVSWYQQTPGQGLQFLFEYFSETQRNKGNFPGRFSGRQFSNSRSEMNVSTLELGDSALYLCASSLSRAGENTEAFFGQGTRLTVV.

This chain connects TRBV12-3 or TRBV12-4 to TRBJ1-4; 7 bases agree with TRBD1. The J segment lost 6 bases and the V segment lost 5 bases, leaving 6 bases of the junction unmatched. This CDR3 spans 14 amino acids. In DNA, the CDR3 is TGTGCCAGCAGTGCCGGGACAGAAGATGAAAAACTGTTTTTT. Translating gives CASSAGTEDEKLFF.

The CDR3: CASSPGQNNEQFF. Written as DNA, the CDR3 is TGTGCCAGCAGCCCGGGACAGAACAATGAGCAGTTCTTC. The V gene is TRBV7-9, the J gene TRBJ2-1; 7 positions agree with TRBD1. Trimming removed 5 bases from V and 5 bases from J; junction bases left unmatched: 3. The length of the CDR3 is 13 residues. CDR1 and CDR2 from the germline V gene are SEHNR and FQNEAQ (reference sequence).

This clonotype was recorded many times. This chain connects TRBV7-9 to TRBJ2-7; 10 bases fit TRBD1. Losses at the gene ends were 5 bases for V and 3 bases for J; bases not matched to a gene: 4. Germline CDR1 is SEHNR and CDR2 is FQNEAQ (reference sequence). CDR3 length: 14 amino acids. In nucleotides, the CDR3 is TGTGCCAGCAGCCAAGGGACAGGGGTCTACGAGCAGTACTTC. Amino acids: CASSQGTGVYEQYF.

The chain is built from TRBV20-1 and TRBJ1-2, with D tentatively TRBD1 (5 bases). Deletions cut 5 bases from V and 8 bases from J, with 15 bases between. CDR1 is DFQATT, CDR2 SNEGSKA, per germline (reference sequence). This CDR3 comprises 12 residues. The CDR3 nucleotides read TGCAGTGCTGGGGACTTCAACCGGGGCTACACCTTC. Amino acid sequence: CSAGDFNRGYTF.

This clonotype turned up a few times. The junction differs from germline at one of its ends, possibly a read error. This rearrangement joins TRBV6-1 to TRBJ1-2; TRBD1 might be the D (6 bases). The CDR3 totals 13 residues. The germline CDR1 and CDR2 sequences are MNHNS and SASEGT. The CDR3 spells CASTKLQGGGFFF. CDR3 DNA sequence: TGTGCCAGCACTAAATTACAGGGCGGTGGTTTCTTTTTC.

The chain employs TRBV25-1 and TRBJ2-7; TRBD1 matches at 9 bases. Germline loops: CDR1 MGHDK, CDR2 SYGVNS. Germline trimming cut 5 bases from V and 4 bases from J; bases unmatched to any gene: 12. The CDR3 contains 16 residues. CDR3 protein: CASSTIPGQGEYEQYF. The CDR3 DNA is TGTGCCAGCAGTACAATCCCGGGACAGGGCGAATACGAGCAGTACTTC.

This clonotype was seen many times. The V and J genes are TRBV29-1 and TRBJ1-1; no reliable D call. CDR1 is SQVTM, CDR2 ANQGSEA, per germline. Trimming left V 4 bases short and J 5 bases short, with 11 bases between. This CDR3 contains 12 residues. The CDR3 nucleotides read TGCAGCGTTGCCCGGGTGGGAACTGAAGCTTTCTTT. Its translation: CSVARVGTEAFF.